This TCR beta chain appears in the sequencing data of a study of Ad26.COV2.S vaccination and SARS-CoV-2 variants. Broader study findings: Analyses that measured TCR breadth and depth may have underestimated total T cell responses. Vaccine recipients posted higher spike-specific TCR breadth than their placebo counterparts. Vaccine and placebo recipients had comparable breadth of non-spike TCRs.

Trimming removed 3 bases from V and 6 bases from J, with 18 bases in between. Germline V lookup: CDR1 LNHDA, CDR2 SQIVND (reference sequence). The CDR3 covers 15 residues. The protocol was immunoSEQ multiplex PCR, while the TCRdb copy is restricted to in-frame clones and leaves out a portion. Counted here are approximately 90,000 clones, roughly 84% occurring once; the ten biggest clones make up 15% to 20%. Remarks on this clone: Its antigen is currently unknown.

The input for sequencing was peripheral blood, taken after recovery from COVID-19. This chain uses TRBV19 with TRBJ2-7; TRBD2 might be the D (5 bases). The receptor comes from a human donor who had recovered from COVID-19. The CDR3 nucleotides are TGTGCCAGTAGTATCGGAACCGAGGGTTGGAGCGAGCAGTACTTC. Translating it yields CASSIGTEGWSEQYF.